These 25 T cell receptor beta chains share one sample of origin, sequenced in a study of cytomegalovirus exposure and HLA in healthy donors. Profiled with immunoSEQ multiplex PCR; TCRdb holds only in-frame clones, not every one. This sample has some 150,000 clones, with around nine tenths found just once. Sequencing was performed on PBMCs. These receptors were collected from a young woman in good health and CMV-seronegative.

This rearrangement joins TRBV11-3 to TRBJ2-1; a possible D gene is TRBD2 (5 bases). Trimming took 4 bases from V and 7 from J, leaving 14 bases between them. Germline CDR1 and CDR2: SGHNT and YENEEA. CDR3 length: 14 amino acids. The CDR3 reads CASSSKTSGNEQFF. CDR3 in DNA: TGTGCCAGCAGCTCCAAAACATCGGGGAATGAGCAGTTCTTC.

The J gene is TRBJ2-7, the V gene TRBV27; 10 bases align to TRBD2. V trimming: 5 bases; J trimming: 0 bases; junction bases outside the gene matches: 4. Germline CDR1 MNHEY, CDR2 SMNVEV (reference sequence). CDR3 length equals 15 residues. CDR3 in amino acids: CASSLLAGDSYEQYF. In DNA, the CDR3 is TGTGCCAGCAGTCTCCTAGCGGGGGACTCCTACGAGCAGTACTTC.

The gene calls are TRBV7-8 and TRBJ2-3, with 10 positions matching TRBD1. The germline gives CDR1 SGHVS, CDR2 FQNEAQ. This CDR3 region has 17 residues. V shed 3 bases, J shed 2 bases, and the junction held 8 bases outside the gene matches. The CDR3 DNA is TGTGCCAGCAGCTTCTTATCCGGGACAGGGGCCACAGATACGCAGTATTTT. Protein: CASSFLSGTGATDTQYF. The full variable domain, in which reference TRBV7-8 and TRBJ2-3 provide the parts outside the CDR3, is GAGVSQSPRYKVAKRGQDVALRCDPISGHVSLFWYQQALGQGPEFLTYFQNEAQLDKSGLPSDRFFAERPEGSVSTLKIQRTQQEDSAVYLCASSFLSGTGATDTQYFGPGTRLTVL.

V usage is TRBV5-1 and J usage is TRBJ1-6; no firm D call. Looked up from germline, CDR1 is SGHRS and CDR2 is YFSETQ. V lost 5 bases, J lost 8 bases, and 17 bases lay in between. The CDR3 contains 15 residues. CDR3 nucleotide sequence: TGCGCCAGCAGGGTTGAAGGGAGTTTGCATTCACCCCTCCACTTT. Residues: CASRVEGSLHSPLHF.

This sequence joins TRBV19 and TRBJ1-5; D gene uncertain. CDR1 is LNHDA and CDR2 is SQIVND in the germline V gene (reference sequence). The germline V and J ends were trimmed by 4 bases and 2 bases, with 12 bases remaining between them. The CDR3 runs to 15 residues. DNA of the CDR3: TGTGCCAGTAGTACCCAGGAAGGTGGCAATCAGCCCCAGCATTTT. Amino acid sequence: CASSTQEGGNQPQHF.

The chain employs TRBV30 and TRBJ2-2; 11 nucleotides line up with TRBD2. V was pared by 0 bases and J by 3 bases, with 6 bases of the junction left unmatched. CDR1 and CDR2 (germline): GTSNPN, SVGIG (reference sequence). CDR3 length: 17 amino acids. The CDR3 coding sequence is TGTGCCTGGAGTGTAATAGCGGGGGGGCAAGACACCGGGGAGCTGTTTTTT. Its protein product is CAWSVIAGGQDTGELFF.

J is TRBJ2-3 and V is TRBV5-1; TRBD2 might be the D (5 bases). Germline V gives CDR1 SGHRS, CDR2 YFSETQ. This CDR3 comprises 17 residues. Trimming left V 4 bases short and J 3 bases short, with 21 bases between. This CDR3 is CASSHERGSVRTDTQYF. The CDR3 bases are TGCGCCAGCAGCCATGAGAGAGGTAGCGTTAGGACAGATACGCAGTATTTT.

This CDR3 reads CASSPATGGITDTQYF. In DNA, the CDR3 is TGTGCCAGCAGCCCTGCGACAGGGGGGATCACAGATACGCAGTATTTT. V is TRBV7-9 and J is TRBJ2-3; TRBD1 agrees at 9 bases. Germline V CDR1 and CDR2: SEHNR, FQNEAQ (reference sequence). The CDR3 runs to 16 residues. V dropped 5 bases and J dropped 2; count of bases not matched to a gene: 8. Filled out from reference TRBV7-9 and TRBJ2-3, the complete variable domain reads DTGVSQNPRHKITKRGQNVTFRCDPISEHNRLYWYRQTLGQGPEFLTYFQNEAQLEKSRLLSDRFSAERPKGSFSTLEIQRTEQGDSAMYLCASSPATGGITDTQYFGPGTRLTVL.

Only one count was recorded for this clone. The chain combines TRBV15 with TRBJ1-5, with unresolved D. Deletions cut 3 bases from V and 6 bases from J, with 9 bases between. The germline V gene encodes CDR1 LNHNV and CDR2 YYDKDF (reference sequence). This CDR3 is built from 13 residues. In DNA form, the CDR3 reads TGTGCCACCAGCAGCTTAATTAGTCAGCCCCAGCATTTT. Protein sequence: CATSSLISQPQHF. Full variable domain (rest looked up from reference TRBV15 and TRBJ1-5): DAMVIQNPRYQVTQFGKPVTLSCSQTLNHNVMYWYQQKSSQAPKLLFHYYDKDFNNEADTPDNFQSRRPNTSFCFLDIRSPGLGDTAMYLCATSSLISQPQHFGDGTRLSIL.

This clone was seen more than once but under ten times. The V call is TRBV2, the J call TRBJ1-2; a weak D match, TRBD1 (5 bases). Deletions cut 0 bases from V and 4 bases from J, with 12 bases between. The CDR3 has 15 amino acids. Germline V lookup: CDR1 SNHLY, CDR2 FYNNEI. CDR3 in amino acids: CASSEAGGAGYGYTF. The CDR3 DNA follows: TGTGCCAGCAGTGAAGCGGGAGGGGCAGGCTATGGCTACACCTTC.

This chain links TRBV27 with TRBJ1-1, with 7 bases lining up with TRBD1. CDR3 length equals 14 residues. Germline CDR1 is MNHEY and CDR2 is SMNVEV (reference sequence). With V trimmed by 9 bases and J by 5 bases, 12 bases remained unmatched. CDR3 residues: CASSLGSGGTEAFF. CDR3 bases: TGTGCCAGTAGCCTGGGATCAGGGGGGACTGAAGCTTTCTTT.

The chain joins TRBV14 to TRBJ2-3, with D possibly TRBD2 on 6 matching bases. The CDR3 is 17 amino acids. Trimming removed 4 bases at V and 0 bases at J, with 17 bases between. The germline V gene has CDR1 SGHDN and CDR2 FVKESK. CDR3 sequence reads: CASSRRTGTFSTDTQYF. The CDR3 DNA follows: TGTGCCAGCAGCCGTCGGACCGGGACTTTTAGCACAGATACGCAGTATTTT.

This CDR3 reads CASSLTGGSTGELFF. CDR3 DNA: TGCGCCAGCAGCTTAACAGGGGGCTCTACCGGGGAGCTGTTTTTT. The chain recombines TRBV5-1 with TRBJ2-2, with 9 bases fitting TRBD1. The V gene's germline CDR1 is SGHRS and CDR2 YFSETQ. There are 15 residues in the CDR3. Trimming took 2 bases from V and 5 from J; bases not matched to a gene: 4.

This clone was counted only a few times. This chain connects TRBV25-1 to TRBJ1-1, with D uncertain. V was pared by 8 bases and J by 5 bases, with 6 bases between. Germline CDR1 and CDR2: MGHDK and SYGVNS. The CDR3 contains 10 residues. Here the CDR3 reads CASGGTEAFF. Here the CDR3 DNA reads TGTGCCAGCGGAGGGACTGAAGCTTTCTTT.

The chain has TRBV6-6 and TRBJ1-2; 9 bases match TRBD1. V was clipped by 4 bases and J by 0 bases; unmatched bases: 6. Germline CDR1 and CDR2: MNHNY and SVGAGI (reference sequence). The CDR3 length is 16 residues. CDR3 loop: CASSLLRQGANYGYTF. As DNA, the CDR3 is TGTGCCAGCAGTTTACTCCGACAGGGGGCTAACTATGGCTACACCTTC.

The gene calls are TRBV6-6 and TRBJ1-2; 10 bases are shared with TRBD1. Germline V gene data show CDR1 as MNHNY and CDR2 as SVGAGI (reference sequence). The V gene end was trimmed by 6 bases and the J gene end by 7 bases; junction bases not matched to a gene: 8. The CDR3 consists of 14 residues. Here the CDR3 DNA reads TGTGCCAGCAGCCGGGACAGGGGATTGGGTGGCTACACCTTC. This sequence encodes CASSRDRGLGGYTF.

This clone came up a few times. The J gene is TRBJ2-7, the V gene TRBV14; unclear D gene. V was cut by 0 bases and J by 7 bases, with 13 bases left in between. Per germline, CDR1 SGHDN and CDR2 FVKESK. This CDR3 is built from 14 residues. The CDR3 bases are TGTGCCAGCAGCCAAGACTCCAGGTTTGGGGAGCAGTACTTC. Translating it yields CASSQDSRFGEQYF.

This chain links TRBV5-1 with TRBJ1-2, with TRBD1 matching 9 bases. J gave up 5 bases and V 1 base, and 6 bases lay outside the gene matches. The length of the CDR3 is 15 residues. Looked up from germline, CDR1 is SGHRS and CDR2 is YFSETQ. Written as DNA, the CDR3 is TGCGCCAGCAGCTTGAGCGGGACAGGGTCTTATGGCTACACCTTC. As protein: CASSLSGTGSYGYTF.

The CDR3 protein is CASSFDIFTEAFF. The DNA for the CDR3 is TGCGCCAGCAGCTTCGACATATTCACTGAAGCTTTCTTT. The chain links TRBV5-1 to TRBJ1-1; D ambiguous. Germline loops: CDR1 SGHRS, CDR2 YFSETQ. V was trimmed by 2 bases and J by 4 bases, leaving 9 bases between them. This CDR3 comprises 13 residues. The variable domain in full, completed from reference TRBV5-1 and TRBJ1-1, reads KAGVTQTPRYLIKTRGQQVTLSCSPISGHRSVSWYQQTPGQGLQFLFEYFSETQRNKGNFPGRFSGRQFSNSRSEMNVSTLELGDSALYLCASSFDIFTEAFFGQGTRLTVV.

This chain uses TRBV29-1 with TRBJ2-7; D is perhaps TRBD1 (5 bases). This CDR3 is built from 13 residues. Germline V lookup: CDR1 SQVTM, CDR2 ANQGSEA. Between the trimmed V and J ends, which lost 2 bases and 7 bases, there was a span of 15 bases. The CDR3 coding sequence is TGCAGCGTTGAAAGGGGAACGGTTAGGGAGCAGTACTTC. This gives the protein CSVERGTVREQYF.

This clone turned up a few times. This chain uses TRBV2 with TRBJ2-7; D remains unclear. CDR3 length: 14 residues. The V gene's germline CDR1 is SNHLY and CDR2 FYNNEI. V was cut by 1 base and J by 4 bases, with 11 bases left in between. The CDR3 reads CASSEGLRSYEQYF. DNA for the CDR3: TGTGCCAGCAGTGAAGGGTTAAGGAGTTACGAGCAGTACTTC.

The CDR3 region has the DNA TGTGCCAGCCGTAAAGGGGACTACAATGAGCAGTTCTTC. It is translated as CASRKGDYNEQFF. The J gene is TRBJ2-1, the V gene TRBV11-2; the D gene is possibly TRBD1 (5 bases). Trimming pared 8 bases from V and 3 bases from J, leaving 11 bases between. Germline loops: CDR1 SGHAT, CDR2 FQNNGV. The CDR3 runs 13 residues.

The rearrangement links TRBV21-1 to TRBJ2-7; the D segment call TRBD1 is taken from the table without a DNA check. TRBV21-1 represents a pseudogene. CDR3 size: 16 residues. CDR3 residues: CASSKPQTGRDYEQYF. CDR3 DNA sequence: TGTGCCAGCAGCAAACCCCAGACAGGGAGAGACTACGAGCAGTACTTC.

This clone was recorded only once. The gene calls are TRBV10-2 and TRBJ2-2, with 8 bases identical to TRBD2. V dropped 3 bases and J dropped 1; count of bases not matched to a gene: 4. There are 16 residues in the CDR3. The V gene's germline CDR1 is WSHSY and CDR2 SAAADI. CDR3 loop: CASSDGSGGNTGELFF. The DNA of the CDR3 is TGCGCCAGCAGTGATGGGAGCGGGGGGAACACCGGGGAGCTGTTTTTT.

This clone was seen a single time. The rearrangement joins TRBV11-2 to TRBJ2-1; maybe TRBD2 (6 bases). Germline V gives CDR1 SGHAT, CDR2 FQNNGV. CDR3 length equals 15 residues. Trimming pared 2 bases from V and 8 bases from J, leaving 16 bases between. The CDR3 is CASSLMGGRQDEQFF. CDR3 nucleotides: TGTGCCAGCAGCTTAATGGGGGGTAGGCAGGATGAGCAGTTCTTC.